Listed below are T cell receptor beta chains from one sample, sequenced in a study of CD8 T cells in Susac syndrome. Using its own MiXCR run on the immunoSEQ multiplex PCR reads, TCRdb lists one record per CDR3 protein. The sample contains around 200,000 distinct CDR3 sequences, just under 95% of which appear only once. What was sequenced was CD4+ T cells from PBMCs. The receptors were sampled from a human donor with Susac syndrome. Both conserved end residues are part of each CDR3. D genes are given only for firm matches. Clone size is stated in some rows and not others, as once, few, many or a class when expanded.

TRBV15,once,TRBJ1-6,NA,CATSNTRGNSPLHF,TGTGCCACCAGTAACACTAGGGGCAATTCACCCCTCCACTTT
TRBV27,NA,TRBJ1-5,TRBD1,CASSRQGLSQPQHF,TGTGCCAGCAGCCGACAGGGGCTGAGTCAGCCCCAGCATTTT
TRBV20-1,NA,TRBJ2-3,TRBD2,CSAPVAGGADTQYF,TGCAGTGCTCCGGTAGCGGGAGGGGCAGATACGCAGTATTTT
TRBV5-1,once,TRBJ2-1,NA,CASSLVDGTNEQFF,TGCGCCAGCAGCTTGGTCGACGGGACCAATGAGCAGTTCTTC
TRBV3-1,NA,TRBJ1-1,NA,CASSQEFMPDRAFF,TGTGCCAGCAGCCAAGAATTCATGCCAGACCGAGCTTTCTTT
TRBV13,NA,TRBJ2-1,NA,CASSFVYNEQFF,TGTGCCAGCAGCTTCGTCTACAATGAGCAGTTCTTC
TRBV5-6,NA,TRBJ2-5,TRBD1,CASSGTGRYQETQYF,TGTGCCAGCAGCGGGACAGGACGGTACCAAGAGACCCAGTACTTC
TRBV6-5,once,TRBJ2-1,TRBD1,CASRRTGGYNEQFF,TGTGCCAGCAGGAGGACAGGGGGTTACAATGAGCAGTTCTTC
TRBV29-1,NA,TRBJ2-1,TRBD1,CSAAMDRGNNEQFF,TGCAGCGCGGCAATGGACAGGGGGAACAATGAGCAGTTCTTC
TRBV24-1,once,TRBJ1-5,NA,CATSDLQEGAQPQHF,TGTGCCACCAGTGATTTGCAGGAGGGAGCTCAGCCCCAGCATTTT
TRBV7-2,NA,TRBJ2-7,TRBD2,CASSRRRLADYEQYF,TGTGCCAGCAGCCGACGCCGGCTAGCGGACTACGAGCAGTACTTC
TRBV3-1,NA,TRBJ2-7,TRBD1,CASSQWTGKSSYEQYF,TGTGCCAGCAGCCAATGGACAGGGAAGAGCTCCTACGAGCAGTACTTC
TRBV12-3/TRBV12-4,few,TRBJ1-2,NA,CASSQDGLYGYTF,TGTGCCAGCAGTCAGGACGGACTCTATGGCTACACCTTC
TRBV2,NA,TRBJ2-2,NA,CASSGGTANTGELFF,TGTGCCAGCAGTGGCGGGACAGCTAACACCGGGGAGCTGTTTTTT
TRBV6-1,few,TRBJ2-3,NA,CASSEAGRDTQYF,TGTGCCAGCAGTGAAGCCGGCCGAGATACGCAGTATTTT
TRBV20-1,NA,TRBJ2-7,NA,CSARVPGIYEQYF,TGCAGTGCTAGAGTACCTGGGATCTACGAGCAGTACTTC
TRBV5-4,few,TRBJ2-5,TRBD2,CASSPGLAQETQYF,TGTGCCAGCAGCCCCGGACTAGCCCAAGAGACCCAGTACTTC
TRBV20-1,NA,TRBJ2-5,TRBD2,CSARPSGRAGETQYF,TGCAGTGCTAGACCTAGCGGGAGGGCCGGGGAGACCCAGTACTTC
TRBV20-1,NA,TRBJ1-2,NA,CSARDGRLENYGYTF,TGCAGTGCTAGAGATGGCAGATTAGAAAACTATGGCTACACCTTC
TRBV19,once,TRBJ2-7,NA,CASPLTAYEQYF,TGTGCCAGTCCTCTGACAGCCTACGAGCAGTACTTC
TRBV6-6,NA,TRBJ1-1,NA,CASSGSGPLAEAFF,TGTGCCAGCAGTGGGTCAGGGCCTCTTGCTGAAGCTTTCTTT
TRBV19,few,TRBJ2-6,NA,CASSSGANVLTF,TGTGCCAGTAGTAGTGGGGCCAACGTCCTGACTTTC
TRBV5-1,once,TRBJ2-1,NA,CASSSQVSQQFF,TGCGCCAGCAGCAGTCAGGTCTCGCAGCAGTTCTTC
TRBV4-2,NA,TRBJ2-7,NA,CASSQDALYEQYF,TGTGCCAGCAGCCAAGATGCCCTCTACGAGCAGTACTTC
TRBV6-2/TRBV6-3,NA,TRBJ1-5,NA,CASSSSILLRPQHF,TGTGCCAGCAGTTCCAGCATCCTATTGAGGCCCCAGCATTTT
TRBV30,NA,TRBJ2-7,NA,CASTPRDRAYEQYF,TGTGCCTCGACTCCCCGTGACCGGGCCTACGAGCAGTACTTC
TRBV5-6,NA,TRBJ2-1,NA,CASSLEYRVYNEQFF,TGTGCCAGCAGCCTGGAGTACAGGGTCTACAATGAGCAGTTCTTC
TRBV2,once,TRBJ1-2,NA,CASSGETYGYTF,TGTGCCAGCAGTGGGGAGACCTATGGCTACACCTTC
TRBV5-1,NA,TRBJ1-6,TRBD1,CASSLEGQGISPLHF,TGCGCCAGCAGCTTGGAGGGACAGGGAATTTCACCCCTCCACTTT
TRBV12-3/TRBV12-4,NA,TRBJ2-2,TRBD1,CASSPDRVRTGELFF,TGTGCCAGCAGCCCAGACAGGGTGCGGACTGGGGAGCTGTTTTTT
TRBV20-1,NA,TRBJ2-5,TRBD1,CSASRVTGGTKETQYF,TGCAGTGCTAGCCGCGTTACAGGGGGCACGAAGGAGACCCAGTACTTC
TRBV12-2,NA,TRBJ2-7,NA,CASRLAPYEQYF,TGTGCAAGTCGCTTAGCCCCCTACGAGCAGTACTTC
TRBV7-9,NA,TRBJ2-6,TRBD2,CASSLSGGRQSGANVLTF,TGTGCCAGCAGCTTATCGGGCGGGAGACAGTCCGGGGCCAACGTCCTGACTTTC
TRBV7-2,NA,TRBJ2-7,TRBD2,CASSFSGTSGRNTYEQYF,TGTGCCAGCAGCTTCAGTGGGACTAGCGGGAGGAATACCTACGAGCAGTACTTC
TRBV6-2/TRBV6-3,NA,TRBJ2-5,TRBD2,CASSTGTSEQETQYF,TGTGCCAGCAGTACCGGGACTAGCGAACAAGAGACCCAGTACTTC
TRBV9,NA,TRBJ2-1,NA,CASSVAKGYSYNEQFF,TGTGCCAGCAGCGTAGCAAAGGGGTACTCCTACAATGAGCAGTTCTTC
TRBV11-2,NA,TRBJ2-2,TRBD1,CASSTRHWTGGESGELFF,TGTGCCAGCAGCACCCGACACTGGACAGGGGGCGAGTCCGGGGAGCTGTTTTTT
TRBV5-1,NA,TRBJ2-1,TRBD2,CASSLAFGTRSVQFF,TGCGCCAGCAGCTTGGCCTTCGGGACTAGGAGTGTGCAGTTCTTC
TRBV30,NA,TRBJ2-3,NA,CAWTSMLFTDTQYF,TGTGCCTGGACGTCTATGTTGTTCACAGATACGCAGTATTTT
TRBV2,NA,TRBJ1-4,NA,CASSLQPKEKLFF,TGTGCCAGCAGCCTCCAGCCTAAGGAAAAACTGTTTTTT
TRBV7-2,NA,TRBJ2-5,NA,CASSLVVRRETQYF,TGTGCCAGCAGCTTAGTCGTGAGGAGAGAGACCCAGTACTTC
TRBV4-1,NA,TRBJ1-6,NA,CASSQGPGPDSPLHF,TGCGCCAGCAGCCAAGGCCCAGGCCCGGATTCACCCCTCCACTTT
TRBV12-3/TRBV12-4,NA,TRBJ1-2,TRBD1,CASSIDRQGARGYTF,TGTGCCAGCAGTATCGACCGCCAGGGGGCGCGGGGCTACACCTTC
TRBV20-1,NA,TRBJ2-5,NA,CSASRRTTQETQYF,TGCAGTGCTAGCCGAAGGACAACCCAAGAGACCCAGTACTTC
TRBV9,NA,TRBJ2-2,TRBD2,CASGAGVGLGGELFF,TGTGCCAGCGGGGCGGGAGTGGGTCTCGGCGGGGAGCTGTTTTTT
TRBV20-1,NA,TRBJ1-1,NA,CSASPTAGDTEAFF,TGCAGTGCCAGCCCCACCGCCGGGGACACTGAAGCTTTCTTT
TRBV19,NA,TRBJ2-1,NA,CASSIDLVVQAGQFF,TGTGCCAGTAGTATAGATCTTGTTGTCCAGGCCGGGCAGTTCTTC
TRBV2,NA,TRBJ2-5,NA,CASSGGTQETQYF,TGTGCCAGCAGTGGAGGGACTCAAGAGACCCAGTACTTC
TRBV7-9,NA,TRBJ1-4,TRBD1,CASSFTGEELFF,TGTGCCAGCAGCTTTACAGGGGAGGAACTGTTTTTT
TRBV7-3,NA,TRBJ2-1,NA,CASSSQGGLSYNEQFF,TGTGCCAGCAGCTCTCAAGGGGGGCTATCCTACAATGAGCAGTTCTTC
TRBV7-9,NA,TRBJ2-1,NA,CASSLEVDEQFF,TGTGCCAGCAGCTTAGAGGTTGATGAGCAGTTCTTC
TRBV12-3/TRBV12-4,NA,TRBJ2-3,TRBD1,CASSLGRGPTDTQYF,TGTGCCAGCAGTTTGGGCAGGGGGCCCACAGATACGCAGTATTTT
TRBV28,NA,TRBJ2-7,NA,CTSSAGTWSSYEQYF,TGTACCAGCAGTGCCGGGACATGGAGCTCCTACGAGCAGTACTTC
TRBV20-1,NA,TRBJ2-5,NA,CSASPRQRYGETQYF,TGCAGTGCTAGCCCCAGACAGAGATATGGGGAGACCCAGTACTTC
TRBV11-2,NA,TRBJ2-2,NA,CASSPGRFTGELFF,TGTGCCAGCAGCCCCGGACGATTCACCGGGGAGCTGTTTTTT